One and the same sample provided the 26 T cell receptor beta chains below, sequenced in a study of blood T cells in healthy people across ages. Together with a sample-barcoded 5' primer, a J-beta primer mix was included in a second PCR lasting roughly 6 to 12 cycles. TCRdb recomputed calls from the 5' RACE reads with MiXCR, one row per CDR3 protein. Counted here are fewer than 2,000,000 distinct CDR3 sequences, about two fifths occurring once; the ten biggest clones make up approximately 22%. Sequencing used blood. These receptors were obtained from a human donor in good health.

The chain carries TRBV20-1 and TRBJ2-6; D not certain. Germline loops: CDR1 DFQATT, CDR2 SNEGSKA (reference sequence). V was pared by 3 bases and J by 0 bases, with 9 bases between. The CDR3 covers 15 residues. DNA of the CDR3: TGCAGTGCTAGCCCCAGACACTCTGGGGCCAACGTCCTGACTTTC. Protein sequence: CSASPRHSGANVLTF.

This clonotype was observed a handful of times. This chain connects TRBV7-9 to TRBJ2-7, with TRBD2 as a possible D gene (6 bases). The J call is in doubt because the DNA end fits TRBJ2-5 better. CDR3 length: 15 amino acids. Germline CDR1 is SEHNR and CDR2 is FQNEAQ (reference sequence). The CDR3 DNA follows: TGTGCCAGCAGCTACCCTCCGGGACTTGGAGAGACCCAGTACTTC. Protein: CASSYPPGLGETQYF.

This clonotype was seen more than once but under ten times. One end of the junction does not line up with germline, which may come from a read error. As DNA, the CDR3 is TGTGCCAGCAGCGTAGCGGGGAGTTCCGATACGCAGTATTTT. Translating it yields CASSVAGSSDTQYF. The chain has TRBV7-2 and TRBJ2-3; 8 bases agree with TRBD2. Per germline, CDR1 SGHTA and CDR2 FQGNSA. This CDR3 is 14 amino acids long.

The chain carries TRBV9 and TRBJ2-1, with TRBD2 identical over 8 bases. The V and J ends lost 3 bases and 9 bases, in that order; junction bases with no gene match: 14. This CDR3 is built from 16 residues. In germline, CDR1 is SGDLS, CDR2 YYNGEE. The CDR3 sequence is CASSAGTGLESVEQFF. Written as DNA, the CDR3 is TGTGCCAGCAGCGCCGGGACGGGACTAGAGTCTGTTGAGCAGTTCTTC.

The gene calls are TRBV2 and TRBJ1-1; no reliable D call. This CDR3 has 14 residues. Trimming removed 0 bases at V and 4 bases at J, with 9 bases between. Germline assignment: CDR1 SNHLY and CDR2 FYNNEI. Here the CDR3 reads CASSEARVRTEAFF. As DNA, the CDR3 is TGTGCCAGCAGTGAAGCGCGAGTACGCACTGAAGCTTTCTTT. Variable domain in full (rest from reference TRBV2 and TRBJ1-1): EPEVTQTPSHQVTQMGQEVILRCVPISNHLYFYWYRQILGQKVEFLVSFYNNEISEKSEIFDDQFSVERPDGSNFTLKIRSTKLEDSAMYFCASSEARVRTEAFFGQGTRLTVV.

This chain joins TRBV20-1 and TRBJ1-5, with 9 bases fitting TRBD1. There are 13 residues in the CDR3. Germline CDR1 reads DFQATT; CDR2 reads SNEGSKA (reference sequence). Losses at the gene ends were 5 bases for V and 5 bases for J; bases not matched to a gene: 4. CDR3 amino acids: CSARRDRDQPQHF. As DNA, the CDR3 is TGCAGTGCTCGCCGGGACAGGGATCAGCCCCAGCATTTT.

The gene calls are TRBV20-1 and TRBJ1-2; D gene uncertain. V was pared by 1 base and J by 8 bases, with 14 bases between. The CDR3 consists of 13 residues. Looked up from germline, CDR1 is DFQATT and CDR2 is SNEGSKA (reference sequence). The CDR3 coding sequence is TGCAGTGCTAGAGTTCTGCGGTCGGGGGGCTACACCTTC. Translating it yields CSARVLRSGGYTF.

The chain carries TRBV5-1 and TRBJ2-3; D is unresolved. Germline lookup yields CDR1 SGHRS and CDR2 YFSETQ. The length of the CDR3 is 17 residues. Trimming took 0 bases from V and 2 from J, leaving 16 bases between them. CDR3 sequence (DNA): TGCGCCAGCAGCTTGGAGAGCAGCCTGGTTCACACAGATACGCAGTATTTT. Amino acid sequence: CASSLESSLVHTDTQYF. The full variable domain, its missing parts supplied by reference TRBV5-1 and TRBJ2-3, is KAGVTQTPRYLIKTRGQQVTLSCSPISGHRSVSWYQQTPGQGLQFLFEYFSETQRNKGNFPGRFSGRQFSNSRSEMNVSTLELGDSALYLCASSLESSLVHTDTQYFGPGTRLTVL.

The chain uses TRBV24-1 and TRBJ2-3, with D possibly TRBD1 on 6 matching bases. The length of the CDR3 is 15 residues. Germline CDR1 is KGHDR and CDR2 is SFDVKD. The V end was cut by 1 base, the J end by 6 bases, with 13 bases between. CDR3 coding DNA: TGTGCCACCAGTGATTTCAACAGGGTTGAGGATACGCAGTATTTT. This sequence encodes CATSDFNRVEDTQYF.

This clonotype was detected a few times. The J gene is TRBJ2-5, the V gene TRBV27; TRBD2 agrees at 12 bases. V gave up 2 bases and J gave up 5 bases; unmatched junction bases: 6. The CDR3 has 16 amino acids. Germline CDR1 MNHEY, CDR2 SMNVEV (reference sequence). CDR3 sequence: CASSLLAGGPMETQYF. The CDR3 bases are TGTGCCAGCAGTTTACTAGCGGGGGGGCCAATGGAGACCCAGTACTTC.

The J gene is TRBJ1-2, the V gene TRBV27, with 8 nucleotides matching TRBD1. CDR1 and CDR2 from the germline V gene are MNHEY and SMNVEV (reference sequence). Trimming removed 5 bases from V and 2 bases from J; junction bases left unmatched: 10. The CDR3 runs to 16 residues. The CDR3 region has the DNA TGTGCCAGCAGTCCCACAGGGGGAAGTCTCAACTATGGCTACACCTTC. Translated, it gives CASSPTGGSLNYGYTF.

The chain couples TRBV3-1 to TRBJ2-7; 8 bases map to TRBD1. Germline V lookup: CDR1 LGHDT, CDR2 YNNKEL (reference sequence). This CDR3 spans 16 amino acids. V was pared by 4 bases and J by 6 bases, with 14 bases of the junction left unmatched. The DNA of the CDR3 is TGTGCCAGCAGCCCCCCCCAGACAGGGGACCTTGGCGAGCAGTACTTC. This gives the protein CASSPPQTGDLGEQYF.

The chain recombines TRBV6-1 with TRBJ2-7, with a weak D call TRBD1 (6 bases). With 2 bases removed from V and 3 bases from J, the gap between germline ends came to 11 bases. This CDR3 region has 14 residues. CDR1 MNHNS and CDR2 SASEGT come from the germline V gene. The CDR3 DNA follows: TGTGCCAGCAGTGAATGGGGGCTAAACTACGAGCAGTACTTC. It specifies CASSEWGLNYEQYF.

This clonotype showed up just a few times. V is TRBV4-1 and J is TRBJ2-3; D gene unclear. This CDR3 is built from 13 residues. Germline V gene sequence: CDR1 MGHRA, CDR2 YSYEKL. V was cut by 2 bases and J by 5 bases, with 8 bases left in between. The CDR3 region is CASSQLPRDTQYF. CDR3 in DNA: TGCGCCAGCAGCCAATTACCTAGAGATACGCAGTATTTT.

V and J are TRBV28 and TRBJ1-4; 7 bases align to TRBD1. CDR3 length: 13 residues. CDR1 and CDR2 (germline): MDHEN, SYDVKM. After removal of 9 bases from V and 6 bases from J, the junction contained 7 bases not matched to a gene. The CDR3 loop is CASLGTVHEKLFF. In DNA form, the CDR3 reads TGTGCCAGTTTAGGGACAGTGCATGAAAAACTGTTTTTT.

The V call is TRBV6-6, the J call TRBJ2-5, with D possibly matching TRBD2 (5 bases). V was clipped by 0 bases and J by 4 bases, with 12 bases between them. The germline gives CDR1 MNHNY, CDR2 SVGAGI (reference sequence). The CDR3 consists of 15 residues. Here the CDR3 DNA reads TGTGCCAGCAGTTACTCGAATGCGGAGGTAGAGACCCAGTACTTC. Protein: CASSYSNAEVETQYF.

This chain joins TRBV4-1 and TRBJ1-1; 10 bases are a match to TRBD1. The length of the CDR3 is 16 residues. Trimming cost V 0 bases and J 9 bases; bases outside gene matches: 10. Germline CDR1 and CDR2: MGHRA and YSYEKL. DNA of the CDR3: TGCGCCAGCAGCCAAGAAGGTAGACAGGGGGCGCGTAAAGCTTTCTTT. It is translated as CASSQEGRQGARKAFF.

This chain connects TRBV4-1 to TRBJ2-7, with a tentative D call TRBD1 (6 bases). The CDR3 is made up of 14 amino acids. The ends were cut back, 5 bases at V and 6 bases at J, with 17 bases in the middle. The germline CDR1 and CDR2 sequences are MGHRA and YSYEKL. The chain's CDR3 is CASSSPGTPVEQYF. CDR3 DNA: TGCGCCAGCAGCTCCCCTGGGACACCCGTCGAGCAGTACTTC.

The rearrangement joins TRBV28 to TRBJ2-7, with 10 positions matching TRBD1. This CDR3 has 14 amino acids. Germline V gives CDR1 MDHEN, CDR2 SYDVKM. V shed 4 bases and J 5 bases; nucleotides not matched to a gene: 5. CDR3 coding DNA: TGTGCCAGCAGTTCTCCCGGGACAGGGGACGAGCAGTACTTC. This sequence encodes CASSSPGTGDEQYF.

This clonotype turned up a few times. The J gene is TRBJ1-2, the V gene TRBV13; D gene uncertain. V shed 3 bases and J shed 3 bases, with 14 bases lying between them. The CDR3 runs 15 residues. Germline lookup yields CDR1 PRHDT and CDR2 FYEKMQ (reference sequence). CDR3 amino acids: CASSFGSRPDYGYTF. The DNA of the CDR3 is TGTGCCAGCAGCTTCGGGTCACGCCCTGACTATGGCTACACCTTC.

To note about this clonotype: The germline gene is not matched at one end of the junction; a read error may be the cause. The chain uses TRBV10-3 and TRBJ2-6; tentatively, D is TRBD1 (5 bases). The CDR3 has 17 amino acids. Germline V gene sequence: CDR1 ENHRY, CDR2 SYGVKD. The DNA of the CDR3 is TGTGCCATCAGTGAGAACCACAGACCCCCTGGGGCCAACGTCCGGACTTTC. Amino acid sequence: CAISENHRPPGANVRTF.

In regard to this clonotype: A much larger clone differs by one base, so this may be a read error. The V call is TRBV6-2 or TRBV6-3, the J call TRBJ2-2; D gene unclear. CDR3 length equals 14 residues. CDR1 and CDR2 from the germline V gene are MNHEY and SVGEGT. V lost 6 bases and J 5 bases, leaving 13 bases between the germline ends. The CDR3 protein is CASRERTETGELFF. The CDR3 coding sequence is TGTGCCAGCAGGGAAAGGACCGAAACCGGGGAGCTGTTTTTT.

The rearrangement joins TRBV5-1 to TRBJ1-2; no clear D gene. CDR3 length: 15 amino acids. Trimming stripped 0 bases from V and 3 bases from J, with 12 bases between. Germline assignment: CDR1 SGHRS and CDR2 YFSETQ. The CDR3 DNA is TGCGCCAGCAGCTTGGTACGGGCGTCAGACTATGGCTACACCTTC. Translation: CASSLVRASDYGYTF. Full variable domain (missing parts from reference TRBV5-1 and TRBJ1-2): KAGVTQTPRYLIKTRGQQVTLSCSPISGHRSVSWYQQTPGQGLQFLFEYFSETQRNKGNFPGRFSGRQFSNSRSEMNVSTLELGDSALYLCASSLVRASDYGYTFGSGTRLTVV.

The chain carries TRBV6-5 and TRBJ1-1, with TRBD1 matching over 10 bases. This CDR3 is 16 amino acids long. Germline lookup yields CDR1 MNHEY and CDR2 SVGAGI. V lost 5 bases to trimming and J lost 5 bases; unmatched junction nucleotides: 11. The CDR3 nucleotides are TGTGCCAGCAGTACTGACGGGGGGACAGGGGTTACTGAAGCTTTCTTT. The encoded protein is CASSTDGGTGVTEAFF.

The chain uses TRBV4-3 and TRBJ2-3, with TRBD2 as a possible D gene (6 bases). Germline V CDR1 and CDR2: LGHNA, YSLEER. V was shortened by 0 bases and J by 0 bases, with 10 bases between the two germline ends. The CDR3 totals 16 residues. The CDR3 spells CASSQDNGGSTDTQYF. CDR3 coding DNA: TGCGCCAGCAGCCAAGATAACGGGGGAAGCACAGATACGCAGTATTTT.

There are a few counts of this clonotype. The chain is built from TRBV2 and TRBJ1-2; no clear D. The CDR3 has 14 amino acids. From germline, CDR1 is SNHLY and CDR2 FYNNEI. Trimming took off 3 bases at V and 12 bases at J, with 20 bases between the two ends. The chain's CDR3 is CASSDRTANTRNTF. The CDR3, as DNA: TGTGCCAGCAGTGATAGGACGGCGAACACTCGCAACACCTTC.